The rows below give T cell receptor beta chains drawn from one sample of a study of regulatory T cells in long-lasting Graves disease. TCRdb redid the calling of the multiplex PCR reads with MiXCR, one entry per CDR3 protein. The data show hundreds of thousands of distinct CDR3 sequences, with roughly 21% seen just once and roughly 7% held by the top ten. The sequences come from peripheral blood mononuclear cells (PBMCs), collected when the disease was refractory, from a patient treated with antithyroid drugs. The origin of the receptors is a female donor with Graves disease. Each CDR3 is given with its conserved first and last residue. D genes are given only for firm matches. Size tells how often a clone was seen (once, few, many) or the class of an expanded clone, and some rows leave it out.

CDR3 length,D gene,clone size,V gene,J gene,CDR3 DNA,CDR3 protein
12,.,.,TRBV20-1,TRBJ2-1,TGCAGTGCTAGAGATCGACTAAATGAGCAGTTCTTC,CSARDRLNEQFF
16,.,.,TRBV28,TRBJ2-3,TGTGCCAGCAGTTTAAGCCCAAGGAGTAGCACAGATACGCAGTATTTT,CASSLSPRSSTDTQYF
16,TRBD2,.,TRBV5-4,TRBJ2-7,TGTGCCAGCAGCGGGGGAGGGTCGGTACCGGCCTACGAGCAGTACTTC,CASSGGGSVPAYEQYF
14,TRBD1,.,TRBV4-2,TRBJ1-1,TGTGCCAGCAGCCCAGGGGGGCTTGACACTGAAGCTTTCTTT,CASSPGGLDTEAFF
15,.,many,TRBV28,TRBJ2-5,TGTGCCAGCATAGGGCAGATAAATATCCAAGAGACCCAGTACTTC,CASIGQINIQETQYF
13,.,many,TRBV12-3/TRBV12-4,TRBJ1-2,TGTGCCAGCAGTTCGGGACCTAACTATGGCTACACCTTC,CASSSGPNYGYTF
16,.,.,TRBV9,TRBJ2-7,TGTGCCAGCAGCGTAGGGGGGGCGGGGAGCTCCTACGAGCAGTACTTC,CASSVGGAGSSYEQYF
16,TRBD1,.,TRBV28,TRBJ1-5,TGTGCCAGCAGGGCGATTCCGGGACAGGGCAATCAGCCCCAGCATTTT,CASRAIPGQGNQPQHF
15,.,many,TRBV2,TRBJ1-5,TGTGCCAGCAGTCAACAGGGTATGCGCAATCAGCCCCAGCATTTT,CASSQQGMRNQPQHF
18,TRBD1,.,TRBV19,TRBJ1-5,TGTGCCAGTAGTATCGGCGGGACAGGGGGTTATAGCAATCAGCCCCAGCATTTT,CASSIGGTGGYSNQPQHF
11,.,many,TRBV29-1,TRBJ2-7,TGCAGTGCCGGGGCCGCCTACGAGCAGTACTTC,CSAGAAYEQYF
18,TRBD2,many,TRBV7-2,TRBJ2-5,TGTGCCAGCAGCTTGGATGGGGTACTAGCGGGAGTTGGGGAGACCCAGTACTTC,CASSLDGVLAGVGETQYF
16,TRBD2,many,TRBV28,TRBJ2-5,TGTGCCAGCAGTTTAATTGGGACTAGCGTTCAAGAGACCCAGTACTTC,CASSLIGTSVQETQYF
14,.,.,TRBV2,TRBJ1-2,TGTGCCAGCGGTCCGGCCCGAACTAACTATGGCTACACCTTC,CASGPARTNYGYTF
13,.,.,TRBV2,TRBJ2-3,TGTGCCAGCAGTACGGACTTAACAGATACGCAGTATTTT,CASSTDLTDTQYF
16,.,once,TRBV28,TRBJ2-3,TGTGCCAGCAGTCCTACCGGTAGGGGCGTCACAGATACGCAGTATTTT,CASSPTGRGVTDTQYF
17,.,many,TRBV7-8,TRBJ2-7,TGTGCCAGCAGCCCCGACATTGGGGCCTGGAGCTCCTACGAGCAGTACTTC,CASSPDIGAWSSYEQYF
12,.,many,TRBV28,TRBJ2-7,TGTGCCGCCGCCCGACAAACCTACGAGCAGTACTTC,CAAARQTYEQYF
15,.,.,TRBV5-1,TRBJ2-5,TGCGCCAGCAGCCTTTTGACAGTCCCTACGGAGACCCAGTACTTC,CASSLLTVPTETQYF
14,.,many,TRBV15,TRBJ1-1,TGTGCCACCAGCGTAAGCAGGAGGGACACTGAAGCTTTCTTT,CATSVSRRDTEAFF
15,TRBD1,many,TRBV20-1,TRBJ1-2,TGCAGTGCCCGATCCCAGGGGGCGGGAGGATATGGCTACACCTTC,CSARSQGAGGYGYTF
14,.,.,TRBV6-1,TRBJ2-7,TGTGCCAGCAGTCCCGGGCCGCACCCCTACGAGCAGTACTTC,CASSPGPHPYEQYF
14,TRBD1,few,TRBV5-1,TRBJ2-7,TGCGCCAGCAGCTTGGTTGGGAGGACAGGGGAGCAGTACTTC,CASSLVGRTGEQYF
18,.,few,TRBV6-5,TRBJ1-3,TGTGCCAGCAGTTACGCCCTGACACGAATCAACTCTGGAAACACCATATATTTT,CASSYALTRINSGNTIYF
17,.,few,TRBV9,TRBJ2-2,TGTGCCAGCAGCGTAAGCGGAGGGGGCGTGGGTGCCGGGGAGCTGTTTTTT,CASSVSGGGVGAGELFF
14,.,.,TRBV6-2/TRBV6-3,TRBJ2-1,TGTGCCAGCAGTTACTCGGGGGGCGGGGAGGAGCAGTTCTTC,CASSYSGGGEEQFF